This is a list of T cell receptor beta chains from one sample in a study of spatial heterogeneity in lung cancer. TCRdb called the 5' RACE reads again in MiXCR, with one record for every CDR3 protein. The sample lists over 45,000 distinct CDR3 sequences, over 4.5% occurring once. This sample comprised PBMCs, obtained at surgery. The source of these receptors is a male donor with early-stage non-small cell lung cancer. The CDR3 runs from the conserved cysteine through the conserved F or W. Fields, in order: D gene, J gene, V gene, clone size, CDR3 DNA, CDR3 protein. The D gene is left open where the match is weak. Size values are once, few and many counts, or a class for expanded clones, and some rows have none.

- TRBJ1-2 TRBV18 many TGTGCCAGCTCACCACTAGGACCGCCCCAAGCTAACTATGGCTACACCTTC CASSPLGPPQANYGYTF
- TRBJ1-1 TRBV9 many TGTGCCAGCAGCGCAGGGCTTTGGAACACTGAAGCTTTCTTT CASSAGLWNTEAFF
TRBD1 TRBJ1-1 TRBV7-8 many TGTGCCAGCAGCTCCCGGACAGGGCTAAGGAACACTGAAGCTTTCTTT CASSSRTGLRNTEAFF
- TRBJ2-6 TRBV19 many TGTGCCAGTATCTCCCGGGGAGGGGCCAACGTCCTGACTTTC CASISRGGANVLTF
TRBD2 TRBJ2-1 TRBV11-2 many TGTGCCAGCAGCCACTCTAGCGGGAGGGGTGAGCAGTTCTTC CASSHSSGRGEQFF
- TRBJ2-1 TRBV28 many TGTGCCAGCAGCGGGGATTACAATGAGCAGTTCTTC CASSGDYNEQFF
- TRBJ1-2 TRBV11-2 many TGTGCCAGCAGCTTAGGCGGTGGCTACACCTTC CASSLGGGYTF
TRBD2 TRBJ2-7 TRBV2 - TGTGCCAGCAGGGTTAGCGGGAGGAGCTCCTACGAGCAGTACTTC CASRVSGRSSYEQYF
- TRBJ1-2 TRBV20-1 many TGCAGTGCTTGGCAGTTAATTAACTATGGCTACACCTTC CSAWQLINYGYTF
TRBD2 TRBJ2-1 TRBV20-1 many TGCAGTGCTAGACTCTACGGCGGGAGGACCTACAATGAGCAGTTCTTC CSARLYGGRTYNEQFF
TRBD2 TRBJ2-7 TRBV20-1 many TGCAGTGCTAGTTCTAGCGGGAGCGATTACGAGCAGTACTTC CSASSSGSDYEQYF
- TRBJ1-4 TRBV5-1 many TGCGCCAGCAGCTTGTTGGGGTCTGATGAAAAACTGTTTTTT CASSLLGSDEKLFF
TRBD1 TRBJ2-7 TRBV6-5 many TGTGCCAGCACCTCAGGGGGCGCCGGTGCCGAGCAGTACTTC CASTSGGAGAEQYF
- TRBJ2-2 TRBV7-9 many TGTGCCAGCAGCTCCCCGGGGTCCACCGGGGAGCTGTTTTTT CASSSPGSTGELFF
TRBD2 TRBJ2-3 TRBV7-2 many TGTGCCAGCAGCCTAGCGGTCGGGACAGATACGCAGTATTTT CASSLAVGTDTQYF
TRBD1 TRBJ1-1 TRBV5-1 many TGCGCCAGCGGACAGGGATGGGACACTGAAGCTTTCTTT CASGQGWDTEAFF
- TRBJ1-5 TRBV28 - TGTGCCAGCACACTCATTAGGGCCAATCAGCCCCAGCATTTT CASTLIRANQPQHF
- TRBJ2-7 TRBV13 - TGTGCCAGCAGCTTAGAGTTTACCTACGAGCAGTACTTC CASSLEFTYEQYF
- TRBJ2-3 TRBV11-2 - TGTGCCAGCAGCTTAGAGGACCTCACGCATACGCAGTATTTT CASSLEDLTHTQYF
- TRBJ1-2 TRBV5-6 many TGTGCCAGCAGCTCCAGGACCGACGTTAACTATGGCTACACCTTC CASSSRTDVNYGYTF
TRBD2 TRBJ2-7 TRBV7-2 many TGTGCCAGCAGCTCAATACCGGGACTAGCGGGAGGTTACGAGCAGTACTTC CASSSIPGLAGGYEQYF
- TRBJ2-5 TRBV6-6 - TGTGCCAGCAGTTACGGTTCGGCAGGGTCAGAGACCCAGTACTTC CASSYGSAGSETQYF
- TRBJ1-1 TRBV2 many TGTGCCAGCAGTGAGAACAGGCGGTGGGCTTTCTTT CASSENRRWAFF
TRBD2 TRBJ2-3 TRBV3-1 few TGTGCCAGCAGCCAAAGCGGGAGAGGGGGCACAGATACGCAGTATTTT CASSQSGRGGTDTQYF
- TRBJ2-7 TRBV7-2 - TGTGCCAGCAGCCAAACATTAACGCAGGTCCCGTACTTC CASSQTLTQVPYF
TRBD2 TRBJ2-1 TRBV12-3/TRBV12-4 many TGTGCCAGCAGCCCTACCAGCGGGAGCAATGAGCAGTTCTTC CASSPTSGSNEQFF
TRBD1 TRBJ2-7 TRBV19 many TGTGCCAGTAGTCCCTATGGACAGGCCTCCTACGAGCAGTACTTC CASSPYGQASYEQYF
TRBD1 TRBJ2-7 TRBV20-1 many TGCAGTGCTAGAGGCCCAGGGGGCGAGCAGTACTTC CSARGPGGEQYF
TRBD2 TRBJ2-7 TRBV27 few TGTGCCAGCAGTCCCCTAGCGGGAACCTCCTACGAGCAGTACTTC CASSPLAGTSYEQYF
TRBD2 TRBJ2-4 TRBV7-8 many TGTGCCAGCAGCACCCAACTAGCGGCTGGGGACATTCAGTACTTC CASSTQLAAGDIQYF
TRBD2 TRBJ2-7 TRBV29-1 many TGCAGCGTGGGGCCTAGCGGGGGACCCTACGAGCAGTACTTC CSVGPSGGPYEQYF
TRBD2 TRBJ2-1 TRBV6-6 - TGTGCCAGCAAGCAGGTGGGGGTTAGCGGGCCGAGCTCCTACAATGAGCAGTTCTTC CASKQVGVSGPSSYNEQFF
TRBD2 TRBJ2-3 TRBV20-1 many TGCAGTGCTAAAAGCCGACTAGCTGATACAGATACGCAGTATTTT CSAKSRLADTDTQYF
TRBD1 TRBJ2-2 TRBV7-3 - TGTGCCAGCAGCTTAGGGACAGGGGAGGCCGGGGAGCTGTTTTTT CASSLGTGEAGELFF
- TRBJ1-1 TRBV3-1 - TGTGCCAGCACCTCGGCGGACGGTGAAGCTTTCTTT CASTSADGEAFF
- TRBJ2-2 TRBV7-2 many TGTGCCAGCAGCTTAAGGGTTGGCACCGGGGAGCTGTTTTTT CASSLRVGTGELFF
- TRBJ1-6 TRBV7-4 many TGTGCCAGCAACCGAGGATTCGCCCTCCACTTT CASNRGFALHF
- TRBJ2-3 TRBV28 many TGTGCCAGCAGTTTGCCGGGACGAGGGAAGAATACGCAGTATTTT CASSLPGRGKNTQYF
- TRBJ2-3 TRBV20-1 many TGCAGTCCCATGGAGCAGGGGAGAGATACGCAGTATTTT CSPMEQGRDTQYF
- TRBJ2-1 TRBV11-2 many TGTGCCAGCAGTCTCTCCGGGAATGAGCAGTTCTTC CASSLSGNEQFF
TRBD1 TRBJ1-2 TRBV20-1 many TGCAGTGCGCCCGACAGGGTGACGGGCTACACCTTC CSAPDRVTGYTF
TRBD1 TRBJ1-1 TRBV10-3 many TGTGCCATCAGTATAGACAGGGGCGTCACTGAAGCTTTCTTT CAISIDRGVTEAFF
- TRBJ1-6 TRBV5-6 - TGTGCCAGCAGCTTGGATGTAGGGGATAATTCACCCCTCCACTTT CASSLDVGDNSPLHF
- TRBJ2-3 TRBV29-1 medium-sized TGCAGCGTTGATCCAGGGAGCACAGATACGCAGTATTTT CSVDPGSTDTQYF
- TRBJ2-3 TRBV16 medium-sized TGTGCCAGCAGCCGCAGGGGTTCCACAGATACGCAGTATTTT CASSRRGSTDTQYF
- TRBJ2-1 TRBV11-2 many TGTGCCAGCAGCTTAGGGCTAATACAGGGTGCTTCGGAGCAGTTCTTC CASSLGLIQGASEQFF
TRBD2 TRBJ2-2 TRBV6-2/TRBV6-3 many TGTGCCAGCAGCCGGCTAGCGGGAAGCCCCGGGGAGCTGTTTTTT CASSRLAGSPGELFF
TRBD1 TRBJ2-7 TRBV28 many TGTGCCAGCAGCTCCCGGACAGGGGTTCAATATAACTCCTACGAGCAGTACTTC CASSSRTGVQYNSYEQYF
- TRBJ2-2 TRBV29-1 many TGCAGCGTTCTCCGGGACTCACCATTCGGGGAGCTGTTTTTT CSVLRDSPFGELFF
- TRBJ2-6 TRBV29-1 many TGCAGCGTTGTAAGCGGCGGGGCCAACGTCCTGACTTTC CSVVSGGANVLTF
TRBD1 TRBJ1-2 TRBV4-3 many TGCGCCAGCAGCCATTTTGGGGACAGGGGTTATGGCTACACCTTC CASSHFGDRGYGYTF
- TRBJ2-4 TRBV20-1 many TGCAGTGCAGAGGAGGGGGCGAGGGACATTCAGTACTTC CSAEEGARDIQYF
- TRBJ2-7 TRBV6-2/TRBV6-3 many TGTGCCAGCAGCCCAAACTACGGACAGCCCTACGAGCAGTACTTC CASSPNYGQPYEQYF
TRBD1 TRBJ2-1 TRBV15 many TGTGCCACCAGCGGTACAGGGGGTCGCAATGAGCAGTTCTTC CATSGTGGRNEQFF